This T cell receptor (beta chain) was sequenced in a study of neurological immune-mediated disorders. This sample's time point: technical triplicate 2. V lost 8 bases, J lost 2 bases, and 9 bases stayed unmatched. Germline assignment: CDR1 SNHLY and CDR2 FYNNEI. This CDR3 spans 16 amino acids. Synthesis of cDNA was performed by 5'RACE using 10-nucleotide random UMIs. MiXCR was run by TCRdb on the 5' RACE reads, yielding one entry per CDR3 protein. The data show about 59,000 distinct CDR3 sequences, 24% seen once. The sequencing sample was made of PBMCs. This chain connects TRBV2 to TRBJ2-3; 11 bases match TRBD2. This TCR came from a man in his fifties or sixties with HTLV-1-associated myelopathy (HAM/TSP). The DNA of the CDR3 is TGTGCCAGCGGTAGGCGACTAGCGGGGATCACAGATACGCAGTATTTT. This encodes CASGRRLAGITDTQYF.